These 26 T cell receptor beta chains were all obtained from the same sample, sequenced in a study of Tregs in tolerant kidney transplant recipients. Related graft donors supplied nonmyeloablative bone marrow transplants, and mixed chimerism was transient. TCRdb's copy holds only in-frame clones and misses some; the assay was immunoSEQ multiplex PCR. The table includes fewer than 95,000 clones, over 85% detected once. This sample comprised CD4+ T cells from blood (PBMCs), obtained 12 months after the transplant. All receptors derive from a human patient who received a combined kidney and bone marrow transplant. Some T cells may trace back to the graft donor.

The V and J genes are TRBV5-1 and TRBJ2-7, with 9 positions matching TRBD1. Germline CDR1 SGHRS, CDR2 YFSETQ. There are 15 residues in the CDR3. V lost 5 bases, J lost 1 base, and 7 bases stayed unmatched. This chain's CDR3 is CASRVQTGGSYEQYF. CDR3 DNA sequence: TGCGCCAGCAGGGTCCAGACAGGGGGGTCCTACGAGCAGTACTTC. Combining the CDR3 with reference TRBV5-1 and TRBJ2-7 gives the whole variable domain KAGVTQTPRYLIKTRGQQVTLSCSPISGHRSVSWYQQTPGQGLQFLFEYFSETQRNKGNFPGRFSGRQFSNSRSEMNVSTLELGDSALYLCASRVQTGGSYEQYFGPGTRLTVT.

The rearrangement joins TRBV6-1 to TRBJ1-5, with 9 positions matching TRBD1. Per the germline V gene, CDR1 is MNHNS and CDR2 is SASEGT. Losses at the gene ends were 6 bases for V and 4 bases for J; bases not matched to a gene: 1. The CDR3 length is 13 residues. Here the CDR3 DNA reads TGTGCCAGCAGGACAGGGGGAAATCAGCCCCAGCATTTT. Amino acid sequence: CASRTGGNQPQHF.

The chain recombines TRBV7-3 with TRBJ2-2; 8 positions match TRBD2. Germline CDR1 SGHTA, CDR2 FQGTGA. After removal of 3 bases from V and 1 base from J, the junction contained 1 base not matched to a gene. CDR3 length equals 15 residues. In nucleotides, the CDR3 is TGTGCCAGCAGCTTCGGGGGGGGGAACACCGGGGAGCTGTTTTTT. Its protein is CASSFGGGNTGELFF.

This chain connects TRBV6-5 to TRBJ2-1; possibly TRBD1 for D (6 bases). The CDR3 has 15 amino acids. The germline V gene encodes CDR1 MNHEY and CDR2 SVGAGI. The ends were cut back, 6 bases at V and 5 bases at J, with 17 bases in the middle. CDR3 in DNA: TGTGCCAGCAGACTGTACAGGGTCGGGGACAATGAGCAGTTCTTC. This encodes CASRLYRVGDNEQFF.

The chain couples TRBV2 to TRBJ2-1, with 7 bases aligning to TRBD1. CDR3 length: 13 amino acids. V lost 9 bases, J lost 8 bases, and 10 bases stayed unmatched. Germline CDR1 SNHLY, CDR2 FYNNEI. The CDR3: CARQGPVEDEQFF. CDR3 DNA sequence: TGTGCCAGACAGGGGCCGGTCGAGGATGAGCAGTTCTTC.

The chain carries TRBV6-5 and TRBJ2-2; 8 nucleotides agree with TRBD2. This CDR3 has 13 amino acids. Trimming cost V 6 bases and J 8 bases; bases outside gene matches: 5. Germline V gene sequence: CDR1 MNHEY, CDR2 SVGAGI. The CDR3 loop is CASRRGVSGELFF. The CDR3 coding sequence is TGTGCCAGCAGGCGGGGGGTCTCAGGGGAGCTGTTTTTT.

The chain joins TRBV6-5 to TRBJ1-1; no reliable D call. The germline gives CDR1 MNHEY, CDR2 SVGAGI. V dropped 5 bases and J dropped 1 base, with 11 bases sitting between them. CDR3 length: 14 amino acids. The CDR3 DNA sequence: TGTGCCAGCAGTCGGACTGCTAGGAACACTGAAGCTTTCTTT. It translates to CASSRTARNTEAFF.

This clone occurred once. The chain joins TRBV6-5 to TRBJ1-6; D is unresolved. The germline V gene encodes CDR1 MNHEY and CDR2 SVGAGI. This CDR3 region has 14 residues. Trimming took off 6 bases at V and 3 bases at J, with 9 bases between the two ends. In DNA, the CDR3 is TGTGCCAGCAGCCGACGGGGCTATAATTCACCCCTCCACTTT. Protein product: CASSRRGYNSPLHF.

This clone appeared a single time. For the CDR3, the DNA is TGTGCCAGCTCACCATCCCGGAGTATGAACACTGAAGCTTTCTTT. Translating gives CASSPSRSMNTEAFF. The J gene is TRBJ1-1, the V gene TRBV18; D call uncertain. V gave up 2 bases and J gave up 0 bases, with 10 bases separating them. Per germline, CDR1 KGHSH and CDR2 LQKENI. The CDR3 length is 15 residues.

The CDR3 nucleotides read TGTGCCAGCAGCCCCCGGCAACGGTGGGGCCACTACGAGCAGTACTTC. This translates into CASSPRQRWGHYEQYF. The chain has TRBV9 and TRBJ2-7, with a weak D call TRBD1 (5 bases). Germline V gives CDR1 SGDLS, CDR2 YYNGEE. The length of the CDR3 is 16 residues. The V end was cut by 4 bases, the J end by 3 bases, with 20 bases between.

This chain joins TRBV7-7 and TRBJ2-3; no reliable D call. The germline V gene has CDR1 SSHAT and CDR2 FNYEAQ (reference sequence). Trimming took 2 bases from V and 2 from J, leaving 8 bases between them. The length of the CDR3 is 14 residues. CDR3 loop: CASSLNSFTDTQYF. CDR3 nucleotides: TGTGCCAGCAGCTTAAACAGCTTCACAGATACGCAGTATTTT.

The rearrangement uses TRBV7-2 and TRBJ2-5, with 11 nucleotides matching TRBD1. The DNA end is more similar to TRBJ2-7, so the J call may be wrong. The CDR3 has 19 amino acids. The germline gives CDR1 SGHTA, CDR2 FQGNSA. Here the CDR3 reads CASSFFGQGAGFGGYEQYF. CDR3 coding DNA: TGTGCCAGCAGCTTCTTTGGACAGGGGGCGGGGTTCGGGGGCTACGAGCAGTACTTC.

The chain employs TRBV10-3 and TRBJ2-7; weak D call: TRBD2 (6 bases). The germline V gene has CDR1 ENHRY and CDR2 SYGVKD. The CDR3 covers 13 residues. V was trimmed by 4 bases and J by 4 bases, leaving 11 bases between them. CDR3 sequence: CAISAGARYEQYF. DNA of the CDR3: TGTGCCATCAGTGCGGGAGCGCGGTACGAGCAGTACTTC.

This clone was counted once. This chain connects TRBV7-2 to TRBJ2-7, with 10 positions matching TRBD2. The ends lost 3 bases at V and 6 bases at J; junction bases unmatched: 5. The CDR3 length is 14 residues. Germline V gene data show CDR1 as SGHTA and CDR2 as FQGNSA. For the CDR3, the DNA is TGTGCCAGCAGCTTTACCCTAGCGGGGGTCGAGCAGTACTTC. Its translation is CASSFTLAGVEQYF.

The J gene is TRBJ2-7, the V gene TRBV30; D is possibly TRBD2 (6 bases). The V gene lost 1 base and the J gene lost 2 bases, with 9 bases spanning the gap. The CDR3 runs 13 residues. Germline CDR1 GTSNPN, CDR2 SVGIG (reference sequence). This CDR3 reads CAWSAGAPYEQYF. CDR3 DNA: TGTGCCTGGAGTGCGGGAGCCCCCTACGAGCAGTACTTC.

The chain links TRBV19 to TRBJ2-7; TRBD1 aligns across 7 bases. CDR1 LNHDA and CDR2 SQIVND come from the germline V gene (reference sequence). J was trimmed by 4 bases and V by 7 bases; bases with no gene match: 10. The CDR3 has 14 amino acids. The CDR3 region has the DNA TGTGCCAGTAAATCCCAAACAGGGGATTACGAGCAGTACTTC. It is translated as CASKSQTGDYEQYF.

This clone has a single count. The chain is built from TRBV5-1 and TRBJ2-7, with D maybe TRBD1 (7 bases). Germline V CDR1 and CDR2: SGHRS, YFSETQ. Trimming took off 5 bases at V and 7 bases at J, with 13 bases between the two ends. There are 12 residues in the CDR3. In DNA form, the CDR3 reads TGCGCCAGCAGGCGGGACAGCCTTGAGCAGTACTTC. Amino acids: CASRRDSLEQYF.

The V and J genes are TRBV5-1 and TRBJ2-1; 13 bases line up with TRBD2. V lost 1 base and J lost 9; bases outside the gene matches: 10. The CDR3 spans 17 residues. CDR1 and CDR2 from the germline V gene are SGHRS and YFSETQ. The CDR3 reads CASSLRSGTSGGGEQFF. The CDR3 DNA follows: TGCGCCAGCAGCTTGCGTAGTGGTACTAGCGGGGGGGGTGAGCAGTTCTTC.

J is TRBJ2-1 and V is TRBV2; 10 bases agree with TRBD2. The CDR3 length is 15 residues. V was pared by 7 bases and J by 1 base, with 4 bases of the junction left unmatched. Germline lookup yields CDR1 SNHLY and CDR2 FYNNEI. CDR3 sequence reads: CASTLAGGSYNEQFF. CDR3 DNA sequence: TGTGCCAGCACTTTAGCGGGGGGATCCTACAATGAGCAGTTCTTC.

The rearrangement joins TRBV4-2 to TRBJ2-2, with TRBD2 matching 9 bases. Germline-derived CDR1 and CDR2 are LGHNA and YNFKEQ. V lost 0 bases to trimming and J lost 3 bases; unmatched junction nucleotides: 11. CDR3 length: 19 amino acids. The CDR3 loop is CASSQESSAGGVYTGELFF. The CDR3 DNA reads as TGTGCCAGCAGCCAAGAATCGTCCGCGGGGGGGGTTTACACCGGGGAGCTGTTTTTT.

The V gene is TRBV7-2, the J gene TRBJ2-3, with TRBD2 identical over 7 bases. The CDR3 is 14 amino acids. Germline CDR1 and CDR2: SGHTA and FQGNSA. J was trimmed by 2 bases and V by 5 bases; bases with no gene match: 4. CDR3 sequence reads: CASSPGLLTDTQYF. For the CDR3, the DNA is TGTGCCAGCAGCCCGGGACTACTCACAGATACGCAGTATTTT.

This clone was detected only once. Other DNA sequences of this sample code for an identical CDR3. The J gene is TRBJ2-3, the V gene TRBV5-1, with TRBD2 as a possible D gene (5 bases). The CDR3 is 17 residues long. Germline CDR1 is SGHRS and CDR2 is YFSETQ. Trimming left V 5 bases short and J 0 bases short, with 19 bases between. The CDR3, as DNA: TGCGCCAGCAGTGGTGGGGTGGGGAGCCCAAGCACAGATACGCAGTATTTT. It translates to CASSGGVGSPSTDTQYF.

V gene TRBV11-2 combines with J gene TRBJ2-1, with TRBD2 matching 10 bases. With 8 bases clipped from V and 1 base from J, the junction kept 5 bases outside the gene matches. The CDR3 covers 15 residues. Germline CDR1 is SGHAT and CDR2 is FQNNGV. The CDR3 DNA reads TGTGCCAGCGCCAAGACTAGCGGGTCCTACAATGAGCAGTTCTTC. Amino acid sequence: CASAKTSGSYNEQFF.

This clone was counted a few times. This chain joins TRBV6-6 and TRBJ2-3; 7 nucleotides match TRBD2. The CDR3 has 14 residues. Per the germline V gene, CDR1 is MNHNY and CDR2 is SVGAGI (reference sequence). Trimming at V came to 8 bases and at J to 0 bases, leaving 5 bases not matched to a gene. CDR3 region: CASRAGDSTDTQYF. The DNA of the CDR3 is TGTGCCAGCCGCGCGGGGGATAGCACAGATACGCAGTATTTT.

The chain has TRBV27 and TRBJ1-1, with 9 positions matching TRBD1. The CDR3 is 17 amino acids. In germline, CDR1 is MNHEY, CDR2 SMNVEV (reference sequence). V was pared by 5 bases and J by 2 bases, with 12 bases of the junction left unmatched. This chain's CDR3 is CASSHYPPGQGNTEAFF. As DNA, the CDR3 is TGTGCCAGCAGTCATTATCCTCCGGGACAGGGTAACACTGAAGCTTTCTTT.

The rearrangement uses TRBV5-1 and TRBJ2-2; 7 positions agree with TRBD1. The CDR3 totals 15 residues. Germline V gene sequence: CDR1 SGHRS, CDR2 YFSETQ. J lost 4 bases, V lost 0 bases, and 3 bases had no gene match. This chain's CDR3 is CASSLDRGSTGELFF. The CDR3 DNA sequence: TGCGCCAGCAGCTTGGACAGGGGCTCCACCGGGGAGCTGTTTTTT.